These T cell receptor beta chains were read from a single sample in a study of vaccination and CD4 T cells after COVID-19. These receptors' targets are unknown. One entry per CDR3 protein, called by TCRdb with MiXCR from the PCR reads. The sample yields around 13,000 distinct CDR3 sequences, roughly 44% seen once. Sequencing input: CD4+ T cells from blood, cultured in vitro. Receptors were obtained from a human donor who had recovered from COVID-19. Both conserved end residues are part of each CDR3. A D gene is named only where the DNA matches it firmly.

>TRBV12-3/TRBV12-4|TRBD1
CASRPGRDRDIYEQYF
>TRBV4-1|TRBD1
CASSEGRGHSYNSPLHF
>TRBV15|NA
CATSRDGGYGYTF
>TRBV25-1|NA
CASSKIYEQYF
>TRBV30|NA
CAWSGRSRGNTIYF
>TRBV6-5|TRBD2
CASSSTGTSRFEETQYF
>TRBV9|TRBD2
CASSGSGMFNEQFF
>TRBV20-1|NA
CSALKGASGTDTQYF
>TRBV18|NA
CASSPRGGNAEAFF
>TRBV5-6|NA
CASSPGPTSNQPQHF
>TRBV6-5|TRBD1
CASSYTRTGGSYGYTF
>TRBV4-1|NA
CASSRGASTEAFF
>TRBV4-1|NA
CASSQWGTYEQYF
>TRBV10-1|TRBD1
CASMKRQGLGGATYEQYF
>TRBV10-3|NA
CAISEVNTEAFF
>TRBV5-1|NA
CASSPGIRPNTGELFF
>TRBV15|TRBD1
CATSRDGQGDNQPQHF
>TRBV7-9|TRBD1
CASSRLSGGRGTGELFF
>TRBV7-2|NA
CASSLDIPPLHF
>TRBV7-9|NA
CASSLTPSSGNTIYF
>TRBV12-3/TRBV12-4|NA
CASSEWGTGNQPQHF
>TRBV5-4|NA
CASSFIRSGANVLTF
>TRBV2|NA
CASTSADTQYF
>TRBV11-3|NA
CASSSTIHGAQHF
>TRBV2|TRBD2
CASSSGGLSYNEQFF
>TRBV5-8|TRBD2
CASSLGLASTDTQYF
>TRBV20-1|NA
CSARQRGAGPGYPQHF
>TRBV2|NA
CASSEQEGTEAFF
>TRBV27|NA
CASSFRREQPQHF
>TRBV5-4|TRBD1
CASSPTGDSSQETQYF
>TRBV11-2|TRBD1
CASSTHRDRGRYEQYF
>TRBV12-3/TRBV12-4|TRBD2
CASSSPSGSGRYEQFF
>TRBV7-2|NA
CASSPRWGTDTQYF
>TRBV11-3|NA
CASSFTIWLGGPLNTGELFF
>TRBV6-1|NA
CASSEAHRRSEKLFF
>TRBV20-1|TRBD2
CSASWGSGNQETQYF
>TRBV6-1|TRBD1
CASSRGHYEQYF
>TRBV20-1|NA
CSARDLANSPLHF
>TRBV7-9|TRBD1
CASSLGDDRGRPGGELFF
>TRBV6-1|TRBD1
CASSATGGTGELFF
>TRBV2|TRBD2
CASRAGGVQETQYF
>TRBV20-1|NA
CSARVPVAGRDSPLHF
>TRBV25-1|TRBD1
CASSESGTGNEKLFF
>TRBV7-9|NA
CASSLRDSPLHF
>TRBV5-1|TRBD1
CASSWAGQGAAGELFF
>TRBV11-2|TRBD1
CASSLARGQRNTIYF
>TRBV18|NA
CASSPEDGNQPQHF
>TRBV24-1|TRBD2
CATSDPTSGGPDTQYF
>TRBV27|TRBD1
CASSFFRDRARGSPLHF
>TRBV18|NA
CASSPQNSMNTEAFF
>TRBV2|TRBD2
CASSGIAGVGNIQYF
>TRBV6-5|TRBD1
CASSYSGTGGLKGGYTF
>TRBV6-2/TRBV6-3|NA
CASSYDGTRSNQPQHF
>TRBV11-2|NA
CASSPSRSPLHF
>TRBV15|NA
CATSLRPSNTEAFF
>TRBV10-3|NA
CAISDYGGTTPTRETQYF
>TRBV7-8|NA
CASSFRAATNEKLFF